This is a list of T cell receptor beta chains from one sample in a study of blood T cells in healthy people across ages. TCRdb reanalysed the 5' RACE reads using MiXCR and keeps one entry per CDR3 protein. The sample records under 700,000 distinct CDR3 sequences, 24% being singletons. These data were also filed under a second study, of T cells of mothers and their children.

Sample: blood. The receptor source for this set is a boy aged 5-17 years in good health. Each CDR3 is given with its conserved first and last residue. Fields, in order: clone size, D gene, V gene, J gene, CDR3 protein, CDR3 DNA. D genes are given only for firm matches. A row's size may be missing; if present it is once, few, many or a size class.

>.|TRBD2|TRBV5-5|TRBJ2-1
CASSSFGGDSPLNEQFF
TGTGCCAGCAGCTCCTTCGGGGGGGACTCACCGCTTAATGAGCAGTTCTTC
>.|.|TRBV29-1|TRBJ1-3
CSAAGVPGNTIYF
TGCAGCGCCGCCGGGGTCCCTGGAAACACCATATATTTT
>.|TRBD2|TRBV3-1|TRBJ2-5
CASSQPTGGADETQYF
TGTGCCAGCAGCCAACCAACCGGGGGGGCAGACGAGACCCAGTACTTC
>.|TRBD2|TRBV19|TRBJ2-7
CASSTGTSGTITYEQYF
TGTGCCAGTAGTACCGGGACTAGCGGGACGATTACCTACGAGCAGTACTTC
>.|TRBD1|TRBV28|TRBJ2-1
CASSHFRDRGHNEQFF
TGTGCCAGCAGCCACTTTAGGGACAGGGGCCACAATGAGCAGTTCTTC
>.|.|TRBV3-1|TRBJ1-6
CASSQITGASPLHF
TGTGCCAGCAGCCAAATAACAGGCGCTTCACCCCTCCACTTT
>many|.|TRBV12-3/TRBV12-4|TRBJ2-7
CASTVGGSYEQYF
TGTGCCAGCACCGTGGGGGGCTCCTACGAGCAGTACTTC
>.|.|TRBV14|TRBJ1-4
CASSQETEPREEKLFF
TGTGCCAGCAGCCAAGAGACGGAGCCTAGGGAGGAAAAACTGTTTTTT
>.|.|TRBV20-1|TRBJ1-4
CSAEKEEKLFF
TGCAGTGCCGAGAAGGAGGAAAAACTGTTTTTT
>.|.|TRBV20-1|TRBJ1-5
CSAARHAGDNYSNQPQHF
TGCAGTGCTGCAAGACACGCGGGGGACAACTATAGCAATCAGCCCCAGCATTTT
>few|TRBD1|TRBV28|TRBJ1-2
CASRQGAGGYTF
TGTGCCAGCAGACAGGGGGCAGGGGGCTACACCTTC
>.|.|TRBV7-2|TRBJ2-3
CASSPKLFNTDTQYF
TGTGCCAGCAGCCCGAAGCTTTTCAACACAGATACGCAGTATTTT
>.|TRBD1|TRBV7-2|TRBJ1-2
CASSLSGDRLHGYTF
TGTGCCAGCAGCTTAAGTGGGGACAGACTTCATGGCTACACCTTC
>.|.|TRBV15|TRBJ2-1
CATSRARGEQFF
TGTGCCACCAGCAGAGCCCGAGGGGAGCAGTTCTTC
>.|.|TRBV27|TRBJ1-5
CASRDGGGRNNQPQHF
TGTGCCAGCAGGGATGGGGGGGGAAGGAACAATCAGCCCCAGCATTTT
>.|TRBD1|TRBV9|TRBJ2-2
CASSRQTGANTGELFF
TGTGCCAGCAGCAGACAGACAGGGGCGAACACCGGGGAGCTGTTTTTT
>few|TRBD2|TRBV4-2|TRBJ2-1
CASSQESSGSSYNEQFF
TGTGCCAGCAGCCAGGAGAGTAGCGGGAGCTCCTACAATGAGCAGTTCTTC
>.|.|TRBV12-3/TRBV12-4|TRBJ1-6
CASRQGGSSYNSPLHF
TGTGCCAGCAGGCAGGGTGGCAGCTCCTATAATTCACCCCTCCACTTT
>.|.|TRBV6-5|TRBJ2-6
CASSYGATSGANVLTF
TGTGCCAGCAGTTACGGGGCAACCTCTGGGGCCAACGTCCTGACTTTC
>few|.|TRBV30|TRBJ2-7
CAWSVYWSSYEQYF
TGTGCCTGGAGTGTTTATTGGAGCTCCTACGAGCAGTACTTC
>few|.|TRBV6-6|TRBJ2-5
CASSTWTVQETQYF
TGTGCCAGCAGTACCTGGACGGTCCAAGAGACCCAGTACTTC
>few|.|TRBV27|TRBJ1-4
CASSKNSEKLFF
TGTGCCAGCAGTAAGAACAGTGAAAAACTGTTTTTT
>.|TRBD1|TRBV2|TRBJ2-1
CASSEGRGGRKFF
TGTGCCAGCAGTGAAGGCAGAGGGGGCCGCAAGTTCTTC
>.|TRBD2|TRBV11-1|TRBJ2-1
CASSLNLAGYGNEQFF
TGTGCCAGCAGCTTAAACCTAGCGGGTTATGGGAATGAGCAGTTCTTC
>.|TRBD1|TRBV7-9|TRBJ2-7
CASSSSGTGGEQYF
TGTGCCAGCAGCTCCTCCGGGACAGGGGGCGAGCAGTACTTC
>.|TRBD2|TRBV28|TRBJ2-4
CASRLAGLSPDIQYF
TGTGCCAGCAGATTAGCGGGTCTCTCTCCGGACATTCAGTACTTC
>once|.|TRBV4-2|TRBJ1-2
CASSQEVRSGGYTF
TGTGCCAGCAGCCAAGAAGTCAGGTCTGGGGGCTACACCTTC
>.|.|TRBV5-4|TRBJ2-1
CASSRAWGTGMSNEQFF
TGTGCCAGCAGCCGCGCGTGGGGAACTGGTATGAGCAATGAGCAGTTCTTC
>few|.|TRBV20-1|TRBJ1-1
CSARGVGITEAFF
TGCAGTGCTAGAGGGGTGGGGATTACTGAAGCTTTCTTT
>.|TRBD2|TRBV7-8|TRBJ2-2
CASSPRTSLNTGELFF
TGTGCCAGCAGCCCCCGGACTAGCCTGAACACCGGGGAGCTGTTTTTT
>few|TRBD1|TRBV9|TRBJ1-3
CASSPWTGDSGNTIYF
TGTGCCAGCAGCCCGTGGACAGGCGACTCTGGAAACACCATATATTTT
>.|.|TRBV7-8|TRBJ2-3
CASSASWRDGGFSSTDTQYF
TGTGCCAGCAGCGCATCCTGGCGGGACGGGGGTTTTTCTAGCACAGATACGCAGTATTTT
>.|.|TRBV9|TRBJ2-1
CASSVVRNEQFF
TGTGCCAGCAGCGTAGTTAGGAATGAGCAGTTCTTC
>.|TRBD1|TRBV10-3|TRBJ1-4
CAITTGGWVTNEKLFF
TGTGCCATCACTACAGGGGGGTGGGTTACTAATGAAAAACTGTTTTTT
>.|.|TRBV7-9|TRBJ2-2
CASSATDGELFF
TGTGCCAGCAGCGCGACAGATGGGGAGCTGTTTTTT
>many|TRBD1|TRBV9|TRBJ1-4
CASSPGTAEKLFF
TGTGCCAGCAGCCCCGGGACAGCTGAAAAACTGTTTTTT
>.|TRBD1|TRBV20-1|TRBJ1-3
CSADGTVGNTIYF
TGCAGTGCCGACGGGACAGTCGGAAACACCATATATTTT
>.|.|TRBV11-3|TRBJ2-3
CASSLSDTHTDTQYF
TGTGCCAGCAGCTTATCGGACACTCACACAGATACGCAGTATTTT
>many|.|TRBV11-2|TRBJ2-5
CASSLGGLGIQETQYF
TGTGCCAGCAGCTTAGGTGGGCTTGGTATCCAAGAGACCCAGTACTTC
>.|TRBD2|TRBV12-3/TRBV12-4|TRBJ2-2
CASSVAGAHTGELFF
TGTGCCAGCTCGGTAGCGGGGGCCCACACCGGGGAGCTGTTTTTT
>.|.|TRBV12-3/TRBV12-4|TRBJ2-4
CASSLSPPGDQYF
TGTGCCAGCAGTTTATCCCCCCCGGGGGATCAGTACTTC
>.|TRBD2|TRBV7-2|TRBJ2-3
CASSLEGRVAGTQYF
TGTGCCAGCAGCTTAGAGGGACGGGTAGCGGGTACGCAGTATTTT